This entry concerns a single T cell receptor (beta chain). What it binds is unknown. The record originates from a study of blood T cells in healthy people across ages. Study findings and constraints: Because sorting was not performed, PBMCs prevented conclusive naive versus antigen-experienced comparison. Naive T cell percentage by flow cytometry tracked strongly with beta diversity.

The second PCR ran roughly 6 to 11 cycles with a sample-barcoded 5' primer and J-beta primers. From the 5' RACE reads, TCRdb called clonotypes with MiXCR, one entry per CDR3 protein. The table shows 1.5 million to 2 million distinct CDR3 sequences, with about 35% occurring only once. Germline V gene sequence: CDR1 SGHTA, CDR2 FQGNSA. The CDR3 contains 15 residues. V lost 5 bases and J lost 4, with 17 bases in between. The receptor comes from a woman in her twenties or thirties in good health. This chain connects TRBV7-2 to TRBJ1-1; TRBD1 might be the D (5 bases). Sequencing used blood. The CDR3 region has the DNA TGTGCCAGCAGCCCTCACGGGGGGTCCAGCACTGAAGCTTTCTTT. This translates into CASSPHGGSSTEAFF.